This is a list of T cell receptor beta chains from one sample in a study of T cell responses to AZD1222 COVID-19 vaccine. The repertoire was sequenced with immunoSEQ multiplex PCR; TCRdb's copy has only in-frame clones and lacks some. The table has roughly 150,000 clones, roughly nine tenths seen once. This specimen was peripheral blood, taken after recovery from COVID-19. These receptors all come from an adult who had recovered from COVID-19. Both conserved end residues are part of each CDR3. The D gene is left open where the match is weak.

d_gene | j_gene | v_gene | CDR3nt | CDR3aa
TRBD1 | TRBJ2-5 | TRBV29-1 | TGCAGCTCTTTGACAGGGTCAGAGACCCAGTACTTC | CSSLTGSETQYF
NA | TRBJ1-2 | TRBV28 | TGTGCCAGCAGTTCCTGGACGACCTCCGACGGGGGCTACACCTTC | CASSSWTTSDGGYTF
NA | TRBJ1-1 | TRBV5-6 | TGTGCCAGCAGCTCAGGTCGGGCTGAAGCTTTCTTT | CASSSGRAEAFF
NA | TRBJ2-2 | TRBV5-1 | TGCGCCAGCAGCATAAACAGGTACACCGGGGAGCTGTTTTTT | CASSINRYTGELFF
TRBD2 | TRBJ2-7 | TRBV6-1 | TGTGCCAGCAGTGATGCCACTAGCGGGAGTGGTATGTACGAGCAGTACTTC | CASSDATSGSGMYEQYF
TRBD2 | TRBJ2-3 | TRBV9 | TGTGCCAGCAGCGTAGTATTAGCGGGAGGGCCAGATACGCAGTATTTT | CASSVVLAGGPDTQYF
NA | TRBJ2-1 | TRBV25-1 | TGTGCCAGCAGTGAGATGTCGGGCAGCTACAATGAGCAGTTCTTC | CASSEMSGSYNEQFF
NA | TRBJ1-5 | TRBV19 | TGTGCCAGTAGTATATTAGCAGGGGCGAGCAATCAGCCCCAGCATTTT | CASSILAGASNQPQHF
NA | TRBJ1-1 | TRBV2 | TGTGCCAGCACCAGGGAGCAAGCTTTCTTT | CASTREQAFF
TRBD1 | TRBJ1-4 | TRBV6-1 | TGTGCCAGCAGTGGGGACAGGGAGCGGGCTAATGAAAAACTGTTTTTT | CASSGDRERANEKLFF